This T cell receptor (beta chain) was captured in a study of CD8+ T cells in alopecia areata (dated by TCRdb to between 2017 and 2018). Broadly, across the study: Treated patients were enrolled in an open-label pilot trial of oral tofacitinib, 5 to 10 mg twice daily, for moderate-to-severe alopecia areata. Tofacitinib was administered for 6 to 18 months, and 6 months of follow-up off drug were then conducted to assess delayed response and recurrence. In treated patients, disease severity was measured using the SALT score, which gives the percentage of scalp surface area affected. The study used high-throughput TCRbeta sequencing to examine T cell clonal expansion in alopecia areata, in both the C3H/HeJ mouse model and human patients. Human TCRbeta sequencing covered scalp tissue and sorted CD4+ and CD8+ peripheral blood T cells from patchy and totalis/universalis alopecia areata patients and healthy controls. Biopsies were taken from tofacitinib-treated patients at baseline and at 4 and 24 weeks of treatment, and a later scalp biopsy was taken in several of the tofacitinib-treated patients. Scalp clonality was compared among normal scalp (n=4), patchy alopecia areata scalp (n=8), and alopecia totalis/universalis scalp (n=8). The RNA source kit depended on sample type: the PAXgene miRNA kit for fixed scalp, the miRNeasy kit for PBMCs, and the RNeasy kit for mouse skin. TCRbeta CDR3 regions were amplified by immunoSEQ multiplex PCR using 35 Vbeta forward and 13 Jbeta reverse primers. The study at large found these results: Many expanded lesional clones were found to persist in scalp and blood during tofacitinib treatment, and relapse after treatment cessation may be partly explained by this persistence. Compared with mice, TCR sequences shared between patients were less clear, possibly partly because of HLA diversity across the patient population. Because the treated cohort was small and had only one nonresponder, larger studies are needed to examine links between baseline CD8+ expansion and response. Scalp clonality and the number of expanded CD8+ clones among the top 100 scalp clones were significantly decreased by tofacitinib. Unlike mouse skin, which is dominated by gammadelta T cells, normal human skin has resident alphabeta T cells that are also sequenced, and this complicates analysis of the scalp TCR repertoire. Lesional scalp, especially in alopecia totalis/universalis, showed higher clonality and more expanded CD8+ clones than normal scalp, suggesting antigenic drive.

Receptors were amplified or captured by the immunoSEQ multiplex PCR assay. RNA was extracted from all samples and reverse transcribed into cDNA as template for TCR sequencing. SuperScript III was used to make first-strand cDNA, primed with a 2:1 mix of oligo-dT and random hexamers. A synthetic immune receptor repertoire was used to assess amplification bias, and residual bias was removed computationally. Under the source paper's analysis protocol: Raw reads were preprocessed to remove errors, and CDR3 was defined by IMGT conventions from the conserved cysteine to phenylalanine. Clonality was computed as 1 minus the Shannon entropy, with the entropy normalized by log2 of the number of productive unique TCRs. Whether scalp clones were CD4 or CD8 was inferred by matching scalp TCRbeta sequences against CD4 and CD8 repertoires sorted from blood. TCRdb's version of the immuneACCESS table is confined to in-frame rearrangements and falls short of the full clone set. An unresolved V gene accounts for under half of the shortfall where checked; the remainder is of unknown origin. V and J calls and clone size are those listed in that table; D and trimming were worked out from the DNA. The sample table shows 150,000 to 200,000 clones, and about 47% are seen once. The ten biggest clones cover over 9.5% of the sample.

The count of this clone is one. Its antigen specificity is not known. Base qualities are not provided; no much larger clone lies one nucleotide away. The intended sense of this specimen's treatment or condition label: oral pan-JAK inhibitor, 5-10 mg twice daily. From alopecia areata patients, peripheral blood was collected along with lesional scalp punch biopsies. PBMCs were isolated by density centrifugation and stained for CD3, CD4 and CD8, after which CD4+ and CD8+ T cells were sorted on a FACSAria. The CDR3 sequence holds 15 residues, the cysteine and phenylalanine included. This entry keeps only the CDR3 DNA: 45 bases, framed from base 1. The trim is 3 bases for V and 6 bases for J, with a gap of 17 bases between the germline ends. From the germline V gene (reference sequence), CDR1 is SEHNR and CDR2 is FQNEAQ.

The sequence joins TRBV7-9 to TRBJ1-2; the best D guess is TRBD1, with 6 bases matching. This clonotype originated in a human donor with alopecia areata. The starting material was CD8+ T cells sorted from blood, obtained at approximately week 51, from a patient treated with tofacitinib. The CDR3 protein sequence reads: CASSFDSGGGDGYTF. The sequence in DNA is TGTGCCAGCAGCTTCGATTCGGGCGGGGGCGATGGCTACACCTTC.